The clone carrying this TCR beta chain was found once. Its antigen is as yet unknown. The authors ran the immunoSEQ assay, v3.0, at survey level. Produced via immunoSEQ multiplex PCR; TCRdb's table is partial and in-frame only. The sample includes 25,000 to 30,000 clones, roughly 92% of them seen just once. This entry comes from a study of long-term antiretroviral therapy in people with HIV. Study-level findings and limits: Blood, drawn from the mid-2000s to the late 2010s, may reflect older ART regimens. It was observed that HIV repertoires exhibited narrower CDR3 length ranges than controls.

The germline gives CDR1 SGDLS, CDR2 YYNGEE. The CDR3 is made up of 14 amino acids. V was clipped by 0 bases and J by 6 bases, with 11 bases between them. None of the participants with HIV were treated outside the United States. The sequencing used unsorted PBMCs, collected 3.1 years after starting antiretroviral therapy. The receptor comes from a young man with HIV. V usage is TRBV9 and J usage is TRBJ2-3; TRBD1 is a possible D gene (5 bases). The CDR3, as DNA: TGTGCCAGCAGCGTAGAGCAGGGTAGTGATACGCAGTATTTT. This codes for CASSVEQGSDTQYF.